A single TCR beta chain is shown here with its context. The target antigen is unknown. Primers for the PCR totalled 60 Vbeta and 13 Jbeta. Here immunoSEQ multiplex PCR was the method, and the copy in TCRdb shows in-frame clones only, minus some. The table includes about 190,000 clones, roughly four fifths detected once. The record originates from a study of cytomegalovirus exposure and HLA in healthy donors. Study-level results: Earlier analysis found most TCR beta V segments productive about 87% or about 30% of the time. Reported performance of the classifier showed diagnosis of cytomegalovirus status with high specificity and sensitivity.

The germline CDR1 and CDR2 sequences are SGHAT and FQNNGV. Losses at the gene ends were 5 bases for V and 2 bases for J; bases not matched to a gene: 7. This CDR3 has 15 amino acids. This TCR derives from a woman aged 30 to 39 in good health and CMV-seropositive. The sample comprised PBMCs. The genes are TRBV11-2 and TRBJ2-3; 7 nucleotides line up with TRBD2. CDR3 sequence: CASSVRTSLTDTQYF. For the CDR3, the DNA is TGTGCCAGCAGCGTGAGGACTAGTCTCACAGATACGCAGTATTTT.